The sequence of this T cell receptor (beta chain) was determined in a study of blood T cell repertoires in COVID-19. Looked up from germline, CDR1 is SNHLY and CDR2 is FYNNEI. The ends lost 6 bases at V and 0 bases at J; junction bases unmatched: 4. The CDR3 consists of 15 residues. Self-reported history from a screening survey and questionnaire set each donor's cohort. The table lists this clone with a count of one. Produced via immunoSEQ multiplex PCR; TCRdb's table is partial and in-frame only. Altogether around 250,000 clones are present, over 80% being singletons, with the ten largest covering 0.95% to 1.5%.

The sequenced sample was PBMCs or T cells enriched from blood (not recorded which). V gene TRBV2 combines with J gene TRBJ1-5; TRBD1 matches 8 bases. The source of this sequence is a human donor in a cohort exposed to, infected with or recovered from COVID-19 (not recorded which). The donor label of this sample is uncertain. CDR3 nucleotide sequence: TGTGCCAGCAGCGGACAGGGAATTAGCAATCAGCCCCAGCATTTT. Residues: CASSGQGISNQPQHF.